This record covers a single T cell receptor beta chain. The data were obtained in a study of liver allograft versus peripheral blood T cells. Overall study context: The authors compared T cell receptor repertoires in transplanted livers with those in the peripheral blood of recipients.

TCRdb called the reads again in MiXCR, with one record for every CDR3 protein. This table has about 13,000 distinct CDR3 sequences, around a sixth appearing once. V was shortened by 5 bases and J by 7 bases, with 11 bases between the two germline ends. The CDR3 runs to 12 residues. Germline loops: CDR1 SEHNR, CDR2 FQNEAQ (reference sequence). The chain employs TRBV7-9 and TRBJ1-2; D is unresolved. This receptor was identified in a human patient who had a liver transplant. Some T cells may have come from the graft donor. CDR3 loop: CASSASEAGYTF. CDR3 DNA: TGTGCCAGCAGCGCCTCCGAGGCTGGCTACACCTTC.